One sample yielded the 21 T cell receptor beta chains listed below, sequenced in a study of T cell responses to AZD1222 COVID-19 vaccine. Profiled with immunoSEQ multiplex PCR; TCRdb holds only in-frame clones, not every one. The sample lists roughly 100,000 clones, about 81% occurring once. This material consisted of peripheral blood, taken on day 0 of AZD1222 vaccination. The receptors here all came from an adult in good health.

Only one count was recorded for this clone. The chain employs TRBV5-1 and TRBJ2-7; D remains unclear. Trimming removed 0 bases at V and 3 bases at J, with 13 bases between. CDR3 length: 15 amino acids. Per the germline V gene, CDR1 is SGHRS and CDR2 is YFSETQ. CDR3 in DNA: TGCGCCAGCAGCTTGGCTGGGGTTGTAGGCTACGAGCAGTACTTC. Its protein is CASSLAGVVGYEQYF.

In the case of this clone: This sample includes further DNA sequences coding for the same CDR3. V and J are TRBV7-2 and TRBJ1-1, with D perhaps matching TRBD1 (5 bases). CDR1 is SGHTA, CDR2 FQGNSA, per germline. Trimming removed 5 bases at V and 2 bases at J, with 12 bases between. The CDR3 spans 14 residues. The CDR3 spells CASSPGRGNTEAFF. The CDR3 DNA sequence: TGTGCCAGCAGCCCAGGGCGGGGTAACACTGAAGCTTTCTTT.

In its sample, this clone was seen once. The V call is TRBV29-1, the J call TRBJ1-1, with TRBD1 matching 7 bases. This CDR3 spans 11 amino acids. Germline V CDR1 and CDR2: SQVTM, ANQGSEA. The ends lost 6 bases at V and 7 bases at J; junction bases unmatched: 5. This CDR3 is CSVQQGLEAFF. CDR3 DNA sequence: TGCAGCGTACAACAGGGGCTTGAAGCTTTCTTT.

In its sample, this clone was seen a few times. This sequence joins TRBV4-1 and TRBJ1-6; D not resolved. The length of the CDR3 is 13 residues. Germline values: CDR1 MGHRA, CDR2 YSYEKL. Trimming took 1 base from V and 13 from J, leaving 11 bases between them. The CDR3 DNA reads TGCGCCAGCAGCCAAGTCAAGGAAGATCCCCTCCACTTT. Protein: CASSQVKEDPLHF.

This chain joins TRBV6-5 and TRBJ2-2; TRBD1 agrees at 10 bases. V trimming: 8 bases; J trimming: 4 bases; junction bases outside the gene matches: 4. The CDR3 is 14 residues long. CDR1 and CDR2 (germline): MNHEY, SVGAGI. This chain's CDR3 is CASGRTGGTGELFF. CDR3 DNA sequence: TGTGCCAGCGGACGGACAGGGGGCACCGGGGAGCTGTTTTTT.

J is TRBJ1-1 and V is TRBV5-1; TRBD1 is a possible D gene (5 bases). V gave up 3 bases and J gave up 5 bases, with 11 bases separating them. The CDR3 is 13 amino acids. Germline values: CDR1 SGHRS, CDR2 YFSETQ. This chain's CDR3 is CASSSRVSTEAFF. In DNA form, the CDR3 reads TGCGCCAGCAGCTCCAGGGTTTCTACTGAAGCTTTCTTT.

This chain uses TRBV27 with TRBJ1-4, with D uncertain. This CDR3 contains 13 residues. V lost 3 bases, J lost 8 bases, and 10 bases lay in between. CDR1 and CDR2 from the germline V gene are MNHEY and SMNVEV (reference sequence). As DNA, the CDR3 is TGTGCCAGCAGTTTTCTCCAGCAGGAAAAACTGTTTTTT. Residues: CASSFLQQEKLFF.

The chain links TRBV4-3 to TRBJ1-6; D remains unclear. The CDR3 length is 17 residues. Germline lookup yields CDR1 LGHNA and CDR2 YSLEER. Between the trimmed V and J ends, which lost 0 bases and 0 bases, there was a span of 9 bases. CDR3 sequence: CASSQDPSSSYNSPLHF. In nucleotides, the CDR3 is TGCGCCAGCAGCCAAGACCCCAGCAGCTCCTATAATTCACCCCTCCACTTT.

The genes are TRBV25-1 and TRBJ1-6; the D is unclear. The CDR3 loop spans 12 amino acids. Per germline, CDR1 MGHDK and CDR2 SYGVNS. Trimming pared 3 bases from V and 8 bases from J, leaving 5 bases between. CDR3 loop: CASSERYSPLHF. The CDR3 DNA sequence: TGTGCCAGCAGTGAGAGGTATTCACCCCTCCACTTT.

The chain links TRBV18 to TRBJ1-2; TRBD1 might be the D (6 bases). Germline CDR1 and CDR2: KGHSH and LQKENI. Trimming took 6 bases from V and 0 from J, leaving 11 bases between them. The CDR3 totals 14 residues. The CDR3 nucleotides read TGTGCCAGCTCTGGGGGGGGCACTAACTATGGCTACACCTTC. This sequence encodes CASSGGGTNYGYTF.

The V gene is TRBV10-1, the J gene TRBJ2-5, with D perhaps TRBD2 (7 bases). This CDR3 has 14 amino acids. The V end lost 2 bases, the J end lost 5 bases, and 12 bases lay between the germline ends. Germline CDR1 reads WNHNN; CDR2 reads SYGVQD (reference sequence). The CDR3 bases are TGCGCCAGCAGTGAGAGTGGGGGGGGCGAGACCCAGTACTTC. Translated: CASSESGGGETQYF.

The chain couples TRBV3-1 (or the pseudogene TRBV3-2) to TRBJ1-1, with D possibly matching TRBD1 (6 bases). Deletions cut 6 bases from V and 4 bases from J, with 18 bases between. Germline-derived CDR1 and CDR2 are LGHDT and YNNKEL (reference sequence). This CDR3 is built from 15 residues. The CDR3 sequence: CASRQRLRGGTEAFF. In DNA form, the CDR3 reads TGTGCCAGCAGGCAGCGTTTGAGAGGGGGCACTGAAGCTTTCTTT.

The V and J genes are TRBV7-9 and TRBJ1-2; 8 positions match TRBD1. Trimming cost V 4 bases and J 5 bases; bases outside gene matches: 18. Per the germline V gene, CDR1 is SEHNR and CDR2 is FQNEAQ (reference sequence). This CDR3 is built from 18 residues. The CDR3 nucleotides are TGTGCCAGCAGCTCCAGACAGGGGAAGGGGGGACCGAATTATGGCTACACCTTC. Residues: CASSSRQGKGGPNYGYTF.

This clone was seen more than once but under ten times. This chain connects TRBV7-8 to TRBJ2-1; D is undetermined. This CDR3 has 14 amino acids. Looked up from germline, CDR1 is SGHVS and CDR2 is FQNEAQ. Trimming removed 3 bases from V and 0 bases from J, with 6 bases in between. The CDR3 coding sequence is TGTGCCAGCAGCTTTGAGAGCTCCTACAATGAGCAGTTCTTC. Translated: CASSFESSYNEQFF.

This clone was counted between two and nine times. The chain recombines TRBV9 with TRBJ1-1, with D possibly TRBD1 on 6 matching bases. The length of the CDR3 is 15 residues. The V end was cut by 3 bases, the J end by 1 base, with 13 bases between. CDR1 is SGDLS, CDR2 YYNGEE, per germline. The CDR3 nucleotides are TGTGCCAGCAGCGAGGGGACATTGGGGAACACTGAAGCTTTCTTT. Translating it yields CASSEGTLGNTEAFF. Using reference TRBV9 and TRBJ1-1 for the parts outside the CDR3, the full variable domain is DSGVTQTPKHLITATGQRVTLRCSPRSGDLSVYWYQQSLDQGLQFLIQYYNGEERAKGNILERFSAQQFPDLHSELNLSSLELGDSALYFCASSEGTLGNTEAFFGQGTRLTVV.

The chain is built from TRBV3-1 (or the pseudogene TRBV3-2) and TRBJ1-2, with TRBD1 as a possible D gene (5 bases). CDR1 is LGHDT, CDR2 YNNKEL, per germline (reference sequence). The V end was cut by 5 bases, the J end by 2 bases, with 9 bases between. The CDR3 covers 13 residues. The chain's CDR3 is CASSVGTNYGYTF. As DNA, the CDR3 is TGTGCCAGCAGCGTCGGGACCAACTATGGCTACACCTTC.

The rearrangement joins TRBV5-6 to TRBJ2-2; a possible D gene is TRBD2 (7 bases). The CDR3 extends over 14 amino acids. Trimming left V 0 bases short and J 6 bases short, with 9 bases between. Germline assignment: CDR1 SGHDT and CDR2 YYEEEE. CDR3 in amino acids: CASSLVGGAGELFF. The CDR3 coding sequence is TGTGCCAGCAGCTTGGTAGGGGGGGCCGGGGAGCTGTTTTTT.

The rearrangement joins TRBV10-3 to TRBJ1-1, with 7 nucleotides matching TRBD1. Germline trimming cut 2 bases from V and 5 bases from J; bases unmatched to any gene: 5. Per germline, CDR1 ENHRY and CDR2 SYGVKD. The CDR3 has 14 residues. CDR3 region: CAISEQGGRTEAFF. The CDR3 DNA is TGTGCCATCAGTGAGCAGGGGGGACGGACTGAAGCTTTCTTT.

The chain has TRBV5-4 and TRBJ1-2; D is perhaps TRBD1 (5 bases). The CDR3 has 15 amino acids. Trimming took 1 base from V and 5 from J, leaving 15 bases between them. Germline V gene lookup returns CDR1 SGHNT and CDR2 YYREEE (reference sequence). CDR3 amino acids: CASSLKLGQGYGYTF. CDR3 DNA sequence: TGTGCCAGCAGCTTGAAGTTAGGGCAGGGTTATGGCTACACCTTC.

A few counts support this clone. V and J are TRBV19 and TRBJ1-2, with 8 bases identical to TRBD1. CDR1 LNHDA and CDR2 SQIVND come from the germline V gene (reference sequence). The CDR3 is 14 residues long. Trimming cost V 6 bases and J 3 bases; bases outside gene matches: 6. The CDR3 DNA is TGTGCCAGTAGGAGACAGGGGAGGGACTATGGCTACACCTTC. Its protein is CASRRQGRDYGYTF.

The rearrangement joins TRBV5-1 to TRBJ2-7; D is undetermined. The germline V gene encodes CDR1 SGHRS and CDR2 YFSETQ. The CDR3 loop spans 13 amino acids. Trimming stripped 1 base from V and 1 base from J, with 6 bases between. The CDR3 spells CASSLYGSYEQYF. The CDR3 region has the DNA TGCGCCAGCAGCTTGTACGGGTCCTACGAGCAGTACTTC.